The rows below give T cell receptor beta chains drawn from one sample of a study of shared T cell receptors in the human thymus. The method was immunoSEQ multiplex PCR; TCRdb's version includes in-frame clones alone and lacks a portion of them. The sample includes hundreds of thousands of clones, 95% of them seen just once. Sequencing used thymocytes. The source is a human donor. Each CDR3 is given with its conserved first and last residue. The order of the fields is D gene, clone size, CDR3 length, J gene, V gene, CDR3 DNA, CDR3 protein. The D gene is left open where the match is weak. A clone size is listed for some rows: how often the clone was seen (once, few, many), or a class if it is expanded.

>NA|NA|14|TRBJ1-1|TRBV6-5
TGTGCCAGCAGTCCCGGGAGGGGGAACACTGAAGCTTTCTTT
CASSPGRGNTEAFF
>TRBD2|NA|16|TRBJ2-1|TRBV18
TGTGCCAGCTCAGCGACTAGCGGGAGGGGGGCAAATGAGCAGTTCTTC
CASSATSGRGANEQFF
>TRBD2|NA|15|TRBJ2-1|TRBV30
TGTGCCCGGGGCCGAGGAGCGGGAGCATTCAATGAGCAGTTCTTC
CARGRGAGAFNEQFF
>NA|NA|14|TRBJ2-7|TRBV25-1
TGTGCCAGCATGAAGGACAGCCTCAACTACGAGCAGTACTTC
CASMKDSLNYEQYF
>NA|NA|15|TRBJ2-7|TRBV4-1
TGCGCCAGCAGCCATCCAAGGGAGGCGACCTACGAGCAGTACTTC
CASSHPREATYEQYF
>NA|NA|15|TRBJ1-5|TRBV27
TGTGCCAGCAGTTCGGAGCAGACTAGCAATCAGCCCCAGCATTTT
CASSSEQTSNQPQHF
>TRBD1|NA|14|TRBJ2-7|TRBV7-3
TGTGCCAGCAGCCTGGGACAGGGGGGCTACGAGCAGTACTTC
CASSLGQGGYEQYF
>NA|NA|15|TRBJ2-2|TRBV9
TGTGCCAGCAGCGTGCAGGGCCCGAACACCGGGGAGCTGTTTTTT
CASSVQGPNTGELFF
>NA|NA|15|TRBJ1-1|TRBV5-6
TGTGCCAGCAGCTTTTTCAGGGAGTGGAGGACTGAAGCTTTCTTT
CASSFFREWRTEAFF
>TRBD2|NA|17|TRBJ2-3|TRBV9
TGTGCCAGCAGCCCTGGGGGAGGGATCTCTAGCACAGATACGCAGTATTTT
CASSPGGGISSTDTQYF
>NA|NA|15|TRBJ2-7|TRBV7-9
TGTGCCAGCAGCTTAAGCGCGCTGAACTCCTACGAGCAGTACTTC
CASSLSALNSYEQYF
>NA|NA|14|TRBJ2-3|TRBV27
TGTGCCAGCAGTTTCCACAGGTTTGAAGATACGCAGTATTTT
CASSFHRFEDTQYF
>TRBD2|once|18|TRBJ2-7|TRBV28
TGTGCCAGCAGTTTATTCTGGGGGCGACTAGCGGGAGGGCTACGGCAGTACTTC
CASSLFWGRLAGGLRQYF
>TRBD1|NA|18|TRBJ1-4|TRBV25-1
TGTGCCAGCAAAGGGCGGGACAGGGGATTTACAACTAATGAAAAACTGTTTTTT
CASKGRDRGFTTNEKLFF
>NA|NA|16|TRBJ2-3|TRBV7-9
TGTGCCAGCAGCTTTGGTGCAGGGTCGGGCACAGATACGCAGTATTTT
CASSFGAGSGTDTQYF
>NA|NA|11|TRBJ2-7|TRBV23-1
TGCGCCAGCAGCCCCCGCTACGAGCAGTACTTC
CASSPRYEQYF
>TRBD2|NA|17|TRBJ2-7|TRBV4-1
TGCGCCAGCAGCCAGGCCGGGACTAGCGGGAGTTCCTACGAGCAGTACTTC
CASSQAGTSGSSYEQYF
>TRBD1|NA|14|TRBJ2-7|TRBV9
TGTGCCAGCAGCCTCGGGACAGGGGGCGACGAGCAGTACTTC
CASSLGTGGDEQYF
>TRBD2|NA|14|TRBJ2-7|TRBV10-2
TGCGCCAGCAAGGTTTGGCTAGCGGGATCCGAGCAGTACTTC
CASKVWLAGSEQYF
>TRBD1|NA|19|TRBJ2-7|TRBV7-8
TGTGCCAGCAGCTTGTGGGTATTTTTGGGACAGGGGAGCTCCTACGAGCAGTACTTC
CASSLWVFLGQGSSYEQYF
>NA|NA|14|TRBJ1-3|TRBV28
TGTGCCTCCCTGCGGGTCGTCTCTGGAAACACCATATATTTT
CASLRVVSGNTIYF
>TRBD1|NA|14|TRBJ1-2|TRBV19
TGTGCCAGTAGTATAAGGGACAGCAGGGCCGGCTACACCTTC
CASSIRDSRAGYTF
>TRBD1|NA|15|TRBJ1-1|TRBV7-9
TGTGCCAGCAGCTTAGCCGCAGGGGGGAACGGTGAAGCTTTCTTT
CASSLAAGGNGEAFF
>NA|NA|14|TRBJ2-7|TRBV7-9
TGTGCCAGCACCCCCGACTGGAAACCCTACGAGCAGTACTTC
CASTPDWKPYEQYF
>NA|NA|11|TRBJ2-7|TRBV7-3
TGTGCCAGCCCTCCATGGTACGAGCAGTACTTC
CASPPWYEQYF
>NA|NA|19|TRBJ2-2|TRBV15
TGTGCCACCAGCCCCATCCCGACAGTCGAAGACGCGAACACCGGGGAGCTGTTTTTT
CATSPIPTVEDANTGELFF
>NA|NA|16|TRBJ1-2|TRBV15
TGTGCCACCAGCGGAGTGGGACTTACTTTAAACTATGGCTACACCTTC
CATSGVGLTLNYGYTF
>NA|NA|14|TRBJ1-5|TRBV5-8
TGTGCCAGCAGCTCGGAGAATAGCAATCAGCCCCAGCATTTT
CASSSENSNQPQHF
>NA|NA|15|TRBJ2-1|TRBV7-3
TGTGCCAGCAGCCTCGGCAGGGGCGTCTACAATGAGCAGTTCTTC
CASSLGRGVYNEQFF
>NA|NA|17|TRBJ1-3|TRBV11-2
TGTGCCAGCAGCTACATCCGGGGCAAGGGCCCTGGAAACACCATATATTTT
CASSYIRGKGPGNTIYF
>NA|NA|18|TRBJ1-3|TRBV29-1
TGCAGCGTTTTGGACAAGCAGTCATCCCTTAGCTCTGGAAACACCATATATTTT
CSVLDKQSSLSSGNTIYF
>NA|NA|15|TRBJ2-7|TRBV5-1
TGCGCCAGCAGCCCGGGAAGAATGGAAACCTACGAGCAGTACTTC
CASSPGRMETYEQYF
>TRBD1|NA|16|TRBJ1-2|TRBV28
TGTGCCAGCAGGGGAGGACAGGGAGTAGCCGACGAGGGCTACACCTTC
CASRGGQGVADEGYTF
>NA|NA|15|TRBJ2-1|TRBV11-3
TGTGCCAGCAGCTTCCGGGCAGGAAAATACAATGAGCAGTTCTTC
CASSFRAGKYNEQFF
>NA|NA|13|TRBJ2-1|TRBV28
TGTGCCAGCAGTTTTAGACAGGACAATGAGCAGTTCTTC
CASSFRQDNEQFF
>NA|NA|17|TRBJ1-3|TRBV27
TGTGCCAGCAGTTTAGGGCCGCCGATTAGCTCTGGAAACACCATATATTTT
CASSLGPPISSGNTIYF
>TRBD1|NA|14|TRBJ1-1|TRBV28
TGTGCCACCCTAAAACAGGGGATGAACACTGAAGCTTTCTTT
CATLKQGMNTEAFF
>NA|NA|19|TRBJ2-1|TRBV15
TGTGCCACCAGCAGACGGCCCGCACAGCCCAAGACTTCCTACAATGAGCAGTTCTTC
CATSRRPAQPKTSYNEQFF
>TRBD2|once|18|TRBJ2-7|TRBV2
TGTGCCAGCAGTGACAATCCTCCGGGACTAGCGGTTGCCTACGAGCAGTACTTC
CASSDNPPGLAVAYEQYF
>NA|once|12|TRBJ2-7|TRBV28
TGTGCCAGCAGCGACGAACTGTACGAGCAGTACTTC
CASSDELYEQYF
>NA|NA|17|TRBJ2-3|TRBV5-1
TGCGCCAGCAGCTTGGGGGCGGACAGTTTCTTCCCAGATACGCAGTATTTT
CASSLGADSFFPDTQYF